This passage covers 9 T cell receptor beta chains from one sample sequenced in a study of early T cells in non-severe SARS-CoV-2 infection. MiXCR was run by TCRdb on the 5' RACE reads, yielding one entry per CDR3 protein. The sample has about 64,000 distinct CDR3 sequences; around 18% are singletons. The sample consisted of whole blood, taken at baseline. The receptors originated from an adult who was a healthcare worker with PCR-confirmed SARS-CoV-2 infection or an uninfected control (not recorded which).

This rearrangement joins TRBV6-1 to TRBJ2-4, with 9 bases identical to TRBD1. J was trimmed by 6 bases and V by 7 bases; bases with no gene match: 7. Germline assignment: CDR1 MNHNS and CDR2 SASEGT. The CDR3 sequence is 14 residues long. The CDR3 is CASNPTGGRNIQYF. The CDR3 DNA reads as TGTGCCAGCAATCCGACAGGGGGGAGAAACATTCAGTACTTC.

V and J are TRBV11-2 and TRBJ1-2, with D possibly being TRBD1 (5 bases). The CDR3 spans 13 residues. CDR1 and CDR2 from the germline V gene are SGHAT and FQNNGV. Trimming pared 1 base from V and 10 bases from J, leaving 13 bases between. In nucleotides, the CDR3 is TGTGCCAGCAGCTTAGTCCCCAGGGCGGCCTACACCTTC. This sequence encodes CASSLVPRAAYTF.

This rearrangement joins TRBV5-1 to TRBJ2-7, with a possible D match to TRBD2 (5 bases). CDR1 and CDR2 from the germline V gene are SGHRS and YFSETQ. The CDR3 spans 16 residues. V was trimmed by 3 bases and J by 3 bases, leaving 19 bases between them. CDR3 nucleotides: TGCGCCAGCAGCTCCCTTTTTGGAGGCAACCACTACGAGCAGTACTTC. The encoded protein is CASSSLFGGNHYEQYF.

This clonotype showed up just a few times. CDR3 DNA: TGCAGCATCACTAGCGGGGGGTTGAATACGCAGTATTTT. It translates to CSITSGGLNTQYF. The chain is built from TRBV29-1 and TRBJ2-3, with 12 nucleotides matching TRBD2. CDR1 SQVTM and CDR2 ANQGSEA come from the germline V gene. The CDR3 covers 13 residues. The V segment lost 8 bases and the J segment 7 bases; nucleotides outside the gene matches: 7.

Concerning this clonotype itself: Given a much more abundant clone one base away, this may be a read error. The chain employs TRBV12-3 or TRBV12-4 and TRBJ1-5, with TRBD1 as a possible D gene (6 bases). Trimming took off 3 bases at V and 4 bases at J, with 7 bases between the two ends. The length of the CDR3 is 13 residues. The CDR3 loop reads CASSFDRNQPQHF. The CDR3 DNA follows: TGTGCCAGCAGTTTTGACAGGAATCAGCCCCAGCATTTT.

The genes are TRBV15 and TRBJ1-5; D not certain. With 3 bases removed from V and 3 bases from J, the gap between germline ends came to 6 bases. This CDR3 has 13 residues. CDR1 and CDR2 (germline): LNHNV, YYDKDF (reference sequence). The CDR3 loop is CATSSLDNQPQHF. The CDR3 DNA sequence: TGTGCCACCAGCAGTCTAGACAATCAGCCCCAGCATTTT.

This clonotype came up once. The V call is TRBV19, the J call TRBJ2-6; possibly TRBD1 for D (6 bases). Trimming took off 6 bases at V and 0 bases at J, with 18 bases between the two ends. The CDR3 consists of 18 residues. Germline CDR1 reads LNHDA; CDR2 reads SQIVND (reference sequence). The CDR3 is CASSHRRDKHSGANVLTF. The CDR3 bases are TGTGCCAGTAGCCACCGCCGGGACAAACACTCTGGGGCCAACGTCCTGACTTTC.

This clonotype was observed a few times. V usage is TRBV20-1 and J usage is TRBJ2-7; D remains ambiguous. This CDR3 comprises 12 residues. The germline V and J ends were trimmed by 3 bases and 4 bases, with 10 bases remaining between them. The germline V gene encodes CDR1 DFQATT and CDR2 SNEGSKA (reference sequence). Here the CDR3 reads CSASPDRYEQYF. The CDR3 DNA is TGCAGTGCTAGTCCCGACCGATACGAGCAGTACTTC.

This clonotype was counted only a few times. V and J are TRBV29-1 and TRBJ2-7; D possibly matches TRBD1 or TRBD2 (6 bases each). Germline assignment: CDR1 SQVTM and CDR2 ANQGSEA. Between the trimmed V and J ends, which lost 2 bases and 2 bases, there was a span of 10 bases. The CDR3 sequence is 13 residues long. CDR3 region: CSVEYGGPYEQYF. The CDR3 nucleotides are TGCAGCGTTGAATACGGGGGCCCCTACGAGCAGTACTTC.